Below, 15 T cell receptor beta chains from the same sample are listed, as sequenced in a study of T-cell reconstitution after alpha-beta-depleted transplantation in children. The TCRbeta library incorporated unique molecular identifiers. Each CDR3 protein is one row after TCRdb ran MiXCR on the PCR reads. Here the sample spans about 640,000 distinct CDR3 sequences, over 15% being singletons. Source: PBMCs from the stem cell graft donor, taken from the stem cell graft. The source of these receptors is a human donor who donated a stem cell graft to a child with acute myeloid leukemia.

This clonotype was picked up many times. J is TRBJ2-5 and V is TRBV6-1, with 8 bases aligning to TRBD1. The CDR3 runs 15 residues. Per germline, CDR1 MNHNS and CDR2 SASEGT. The ends lost 2 bases at V and 5 bases at J; junction bases unmatched: 7. The CDR3 DNA reads as TGTGCCAGCAGTGAACATGGCAGGGGGCATGAGACCCAGTACTTC. This gives the protein CASSEHGRGHETQYF.

The chain recombines TRBV6-5 with TRBJ1-1; D call uncertain. Trimming left V 4 bases short and J 1 base short, with 13 bases between. Germline-derived CDR1 and CDR2 are MNHEY and SVGAGI. The CDR3 length is 15 residues. The CDR3 here is CASSSPNDENTEAFF. In nucleotides, the CDR3 is TGTGCCAGCAGTTCCCCTAACGACGAGAACACTGAAGCTTTCTTT.

This clonotype appeared many times. V and J are TRBV20-1 and TRBJ2-1; D is unresolved. The germline CDR1 and CDR2 sequences are DFQATT and SNEGSKA (reference sequence). The V end lost 3 bases, the J end lost 0 bases, and 12 bases lay between the germline ends. The length of the CDR3 is 15 residues. The CDR3 is CSARSRRSSYNEQFF. The CDR3 nucleotides are TGCAGTGCTAGGAGCCGTCGCAGCTCCTACAATGAGCAGTTCTTC.

This clonotype was recorded many times. J is TRBJ1-6 and V is TRBV27; D unresolved. Germline CDR1 MNHEY, CDR2 SMNVEV (reference sequence). CDR3 length: 14 amino acids. V was clipped by 0 bases and J by 7 bases, with 7 bases between them. CDR3 coding DNA: TGTGCCAGCAGTTTATCAACTGACAATTCACCCCTCCACTTT. This gives the protein CASSLSTDNSPLHF.

In this sample, this clonotype turned up many times. The chain joins TRBV20-1 to TRBJ2-3, with TRBD2 as a possible D gene (5 bases). The length of the CDR3 is 14 residues. Trimming left V 6 bases short and J 3 bases short, with 16 bases between. CDR1 and CDR2 (germline): DFQATT, SNEGSKA (reference sequence). The CDR3 protein is CSAAPFEGTDTQYF. In nucleotides, the CDR3 is TGCAGTGCAGCCCCCTTCGAGGGAACAGATACGCAGTATTTT.

Worth noting for this clonotype: This clone may be a read error of a much larger clone one base away. This rearrangement joins TRBV6-5 to TRBJ1-2; the D gene is possibly TRBD1 (5 bases). CDR3 length equals 13 residues. CDR1 is MNHEY and CDR2 is SVGAGI in the germline V gene. This CDR3 reads CGSSYGGSYGYTF. The CDR3 nucleotides are TGTGGCAGCAGTTACGGGGGGAGCTATGGCTACACCTTC.

This clonotype has a handful of counts. This chain connects TRBV7-3 to TRBJ2-7; 8 bases map to TRBD1. The CDR3 sequence is 15 residues long. CDR1 is SGHTA and CDR2 is FQGTGA in the germline V gene. Trimming took 5 bases from V and 5 from J; bases not matched to a gene: 11. CDR3 region: CASSLSGQGGHEQYF. The CDR3 nucleotides are TGTGCCAGCAGCCTTTCTGGACAGGGAGGTCACGAGCAGTACTTC. The whole variable domain, remainder taken from reference TRBV7-3 and TRBJ2-7, is GAGVSQTPSNKVTEKGKYVELRCDPISGHTALYWYRQSLGQGPEFLIYFQGTGAADDSGLPNDRFFAVRPEGSVSTLKIQRTERGDSAVYLCASSLSGQGGHEQYFGPGTRLTVT.

This clonotype was found many times. The CDR3 region has the DNA TGTGCCACCAGTGATGGCGATGAGCAGTTCTTC. Its protein product is CATSDGDEQFF. V and J are TRBV24-1 and TRBJ2-1; unclear D gene. Germline lookup yields CDR1 KGHDR and CDR2 SFDVKD. The CDR3 sequence is 11 residues long. The germline V and J ends were trimmed by 3 bases and 8 bases, with 4 bases remaining between them.

This clonotype was picked up many times. The J gene is TRBJ2-7, the V gene TRBV5-1; 7 bases agree with TRBD1. Trimming at V came to 4 bases and at J to 4 bases, leaving 11 bases not matched to a gene. CDR1 and CDR2 from the germline V gene are SGHRS and YFSETQ. The CDR3 length is 15 residues. The chain's CDR3 is CASSPSGTAIYEQYF. The CDR3 DNA is TGCGCCAGCAGCCCGTCCGGGACAGCAATTTACGAGCAGTACTTC.

This clonotype was recorded a few times. The J gene is TRBJ2-7, the V gene TRBV18; D is perhaps TRBD1 (6 bases). Germline-derived CDR1 and CDR2 are KGHSH and LQKENI. Trimming took off 2 bases at V and 6 bases at J, with 14 bases between the two ends. This CDR3 comprises 14 residues. CDR3 sequence: CASSPTGPRGEQYV. For the CDR3, the DNA is TGTGCCAGCTCACCAACAGGGCCCAGGGGCGAGCAGTACGTC.

Turning to this clonotype: This may be a read error: a much more frequent sequence differs by one nucleotide. V is TRBV4-3 and J is TRBJ1-3; possibly TRBD1 for D (5 bases). Trimming cost V 6 bases and J 0 bases, with 15 bases left between them. Per germline, CDR1 LGHNA and CDR2 YSLEER. This CDR3 is 16 amino acids long. The CDR3 bases are TGCGCCAGCAGTCCGATTGTTGGGGGCTCTGGAAACACCATATATTTT. It encodes CASSPIVGGSGNTIYF.

In this sample, this clonotype turned up a few times. One end of the junction fails to match germline, which may point to a read error. This sequence joins TRBV20-1 and TRBJ1-2; D is undetermined. Germline V CDR1 and CDR2: DFQATT, SNEGSKA (reference sequence). This CDR3 is 12 amino acids long. The CDR3 reads CSAREGIYGYTF. DNA of the CDR3: TGCAGTGCTCGAGAAGGGATCTATGGCTACACCTTC.

This clonotype occurred many times. V and J are TRBV5-1 and TRBJ2-3, with D hard to call. V lost 4 bases, J lost 2 bases, and 8 bases lay in between. The germline V gene has CDR1 SGHRS and CDR2 YFSETQ. The CDR3 is made up of 13 amino acids. The chain's CDR3 is CASSPAPTDTQYF. The DNA of the CDR3 is TGCGCCAGCAGCCCTGCCCCCACAGATACGCAGTATTTT.

This chain connects TRBV6-5 to TRBJ1-2; 7 bases fit TRBD1. This CDR3 contains 15 residues. CDR1 and CDR2 (germline): MNHEY, SVGAGI. The ends lost 0 bases at V and 5 bases at J; junction bases unmatched: 6. The CDR3 is CASSYSQDRRYGYTF. The DNA of the CDR3 is TGTGCCAGCAGTTACTCCCAGGACAGGAGATATGGCTACACCTTC.

The genes are TRBV24-1 and TRBJ2-1; 10 nucleotides match TRBD1. J was trimmed by 8 bases and V by 1 base; bases with no gene match: 13. The CDR3 has 18 residues. Per the germline V gene, CDR1 is KGHDR and CDR2 is SFDVKD. CDR3 amino acids: CATSDLRTGGFTMDEQFF. CDR3 nucleotides: TGTGCCACCAGTGATTTAAGGACAGGGGGATTTACGATGGATGAGCAGTTCTTC.